The T cell receptor beta chain under discussion was sequenced for a study of shared clonotypes between healthy human individuals. Study-wide results and limits: Among donors, clonotype sharing was expected to be affected by sequencing depth.

Remarks on this clone: Antigen unknown.

The deep-level immunoSEQ assay was used. Researchers divided each subset's genomic DNA evenly across several immunoSEQ plates. Sequenced by immunoSEQ multiplex PCR; TCRdb stores in-frame clones only, minus some. Found here are roughly 500,000 clones, 79% of them singletons; the top ten hold approximately 12%. The sequence came from a woman between 40 and 55 years old in good health. Some clones in this sample may be carry-over from other donors' samples. Input material: PBMCs.

In DNA, the CDR3 is TGTGCCAGCAGCTGGACAGGTCCGGGAGGGGAGACCCAGTACTTC. Amino acid sequence: CASSWTGPGGETQYF. The V and J genes are TRBV5-6 and TRBJ2-5, with a tentative D call TRBD2 (8 bases). Trimming removed 3 bases at V and 5 bases at J, with 17 bases between. CDR3 size: 15 residues. The germline CDR1 and CDR2 sequences are SGHDT and YYEEEE.